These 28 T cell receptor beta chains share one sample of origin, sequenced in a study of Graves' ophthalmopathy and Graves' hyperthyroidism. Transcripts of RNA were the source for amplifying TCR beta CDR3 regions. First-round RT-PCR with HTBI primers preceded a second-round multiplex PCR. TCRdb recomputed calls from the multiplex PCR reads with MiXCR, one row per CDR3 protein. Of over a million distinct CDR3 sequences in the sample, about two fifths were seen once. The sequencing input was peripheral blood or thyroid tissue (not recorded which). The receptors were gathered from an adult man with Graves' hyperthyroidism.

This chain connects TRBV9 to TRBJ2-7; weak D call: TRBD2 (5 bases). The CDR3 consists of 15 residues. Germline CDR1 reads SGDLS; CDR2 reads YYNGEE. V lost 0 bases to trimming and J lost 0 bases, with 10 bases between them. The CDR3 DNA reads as TGTGCCAGCAGCGTAGACGGGGATCTCTCCTACGAGCAGTACTTC. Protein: CASSVDGDLSYEQYF.

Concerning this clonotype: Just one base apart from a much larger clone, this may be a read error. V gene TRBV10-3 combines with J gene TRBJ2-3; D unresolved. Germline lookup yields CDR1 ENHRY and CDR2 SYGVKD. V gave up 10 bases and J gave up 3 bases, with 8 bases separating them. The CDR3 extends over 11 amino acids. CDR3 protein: CASGETDTQYF. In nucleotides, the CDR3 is TGTGCCAGCGGAGAGACAGATACGCAGTATTTT.

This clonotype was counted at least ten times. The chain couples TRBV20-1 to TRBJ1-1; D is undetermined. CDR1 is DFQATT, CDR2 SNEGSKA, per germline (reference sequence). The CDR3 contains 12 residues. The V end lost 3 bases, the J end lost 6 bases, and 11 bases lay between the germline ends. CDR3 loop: CSARGNEAEAFF. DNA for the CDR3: TGCAGTGCTAGGGGCAACGAGGCTGAAGCTTTCTTT.

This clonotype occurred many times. The chain's CDR3 is CASSLALVGLAGGGEQYF. The CDR3 DNA sequence: TGTGCCAGCAGCTTAGCCCTCGTGGGCTTAGCGGGAGGCGGCGAGCAGTACTTC. The chain employs TRBV7-8 and TRBJ2-7; 10 nucleotides line up with TRBD2. After removal of 0 bases from V and 6 bases from J, the junction contained 14 bases not matched to a gene. CDR3 size: 18 residues. The germline V gene has CDR1 SGHVS and CDR2 FQNEAQ.

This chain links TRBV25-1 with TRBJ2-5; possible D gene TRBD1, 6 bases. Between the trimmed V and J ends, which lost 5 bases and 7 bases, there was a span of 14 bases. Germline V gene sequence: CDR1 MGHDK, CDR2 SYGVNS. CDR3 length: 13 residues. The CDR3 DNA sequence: TGTGCCAGCAGTCCCAGGACAGTGAGGACCCAGTACTTC. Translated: CASSPRTVRTQYF.

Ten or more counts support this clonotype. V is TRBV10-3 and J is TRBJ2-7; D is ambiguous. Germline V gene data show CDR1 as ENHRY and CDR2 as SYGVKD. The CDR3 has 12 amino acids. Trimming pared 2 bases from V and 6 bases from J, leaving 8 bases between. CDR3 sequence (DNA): TGTGCCATCAGTGAGAACCACATCGAGCAGTACTTC. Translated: CAISENHIEQYF.

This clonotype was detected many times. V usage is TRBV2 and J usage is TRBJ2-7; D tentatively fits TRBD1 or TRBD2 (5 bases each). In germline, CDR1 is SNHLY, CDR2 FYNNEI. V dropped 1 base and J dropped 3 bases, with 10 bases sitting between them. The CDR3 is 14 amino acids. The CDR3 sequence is CASSEDAGSYEQYF. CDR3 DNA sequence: TGTGCCAGCAGTGAAGATGCAGGGAGCTACGAGCAGTACTTC.

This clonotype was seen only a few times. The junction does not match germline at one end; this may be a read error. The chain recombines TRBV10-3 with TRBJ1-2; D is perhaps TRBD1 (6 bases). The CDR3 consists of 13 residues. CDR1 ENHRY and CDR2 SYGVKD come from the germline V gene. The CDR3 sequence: CASSFGQGLGYTF. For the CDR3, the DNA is TGTGCCAGCAGTTTTGGGCAGGGGCTCGGCTACACCTTC.

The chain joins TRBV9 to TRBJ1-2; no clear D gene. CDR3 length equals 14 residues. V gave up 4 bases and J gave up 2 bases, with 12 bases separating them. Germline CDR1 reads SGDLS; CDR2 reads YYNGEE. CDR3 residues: CASSQRNSNYGYTF. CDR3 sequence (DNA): TGTGCCAGCAGCCAACGGAATTCGAACTATGGCTACACCTTC.

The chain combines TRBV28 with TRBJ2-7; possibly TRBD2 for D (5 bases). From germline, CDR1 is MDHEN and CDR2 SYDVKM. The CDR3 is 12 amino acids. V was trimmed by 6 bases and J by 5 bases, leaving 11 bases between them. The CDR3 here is CASSSTSDEQYF. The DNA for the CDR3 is TGTGCCAGCAGCTCTACTAGTGACGAGCAGTACTTC.

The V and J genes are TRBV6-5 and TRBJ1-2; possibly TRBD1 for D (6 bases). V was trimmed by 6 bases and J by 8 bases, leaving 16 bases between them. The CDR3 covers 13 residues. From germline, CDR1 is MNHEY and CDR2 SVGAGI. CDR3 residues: CASRLNRARGYTF. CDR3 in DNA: TGTGCCAGCAGATTAAACAGGGCTCGCGGCTACACCTTC.

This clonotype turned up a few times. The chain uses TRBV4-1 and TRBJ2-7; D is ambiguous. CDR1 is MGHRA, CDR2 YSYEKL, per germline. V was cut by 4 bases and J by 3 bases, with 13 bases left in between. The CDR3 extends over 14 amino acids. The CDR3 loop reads CASSPRDNGYEQYF. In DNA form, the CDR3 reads TGCGCCAGCAGCCCTAGAGACAATGGCTACGAGCAGTACTTC.

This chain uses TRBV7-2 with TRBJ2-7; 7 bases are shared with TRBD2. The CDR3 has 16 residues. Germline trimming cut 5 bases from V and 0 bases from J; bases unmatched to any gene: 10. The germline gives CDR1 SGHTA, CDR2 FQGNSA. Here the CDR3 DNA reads TGTGCCAGCAGCCCCAAGTGGGAGGGTACCTCCTACGAGCAGTACTTC. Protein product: CASSPKWEGTSYEQYF.

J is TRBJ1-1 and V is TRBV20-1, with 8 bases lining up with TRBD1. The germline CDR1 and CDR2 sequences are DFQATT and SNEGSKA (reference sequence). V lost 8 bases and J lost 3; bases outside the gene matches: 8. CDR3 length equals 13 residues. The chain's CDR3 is CSTAHRGDTEAFF. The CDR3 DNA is TGCAGTACTGCCCACAGGGGGGACACTGAAGCTTTCTTT.

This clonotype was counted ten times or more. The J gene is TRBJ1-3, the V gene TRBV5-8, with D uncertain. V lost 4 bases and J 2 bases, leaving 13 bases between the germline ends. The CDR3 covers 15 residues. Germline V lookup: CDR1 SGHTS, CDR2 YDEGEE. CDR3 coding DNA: TGTGCCAGCAGCGACACCCGCGGAACTGGAAACACCATATATTTT. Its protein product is CASSDTRGTGNTIYF.

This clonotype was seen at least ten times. The CDR3 DNA reads as TGCGCCAGCAGCTTGGACGCTTTCCCAAAGCAGTACTTC. The encoded protein is CASSLDAFPKQYF. The chain recombines TRBV5-1 with TRBJ2-7; D remains ambiguous. V lost 0 bases and J 8 bases, leaving 12 bases between the germline ends. The germline V gene has CDR1 SGHRS and CDR2 YFSETQ. This CDR3 contains 13 residues.

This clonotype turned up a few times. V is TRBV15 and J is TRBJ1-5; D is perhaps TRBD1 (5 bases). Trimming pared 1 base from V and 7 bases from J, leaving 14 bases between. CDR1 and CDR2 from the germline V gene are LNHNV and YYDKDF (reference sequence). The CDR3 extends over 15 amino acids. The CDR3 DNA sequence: TGTGCCACCAGCAGAGGAGTGGGGCGGGAACAGCCCCAGCATTTT. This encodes CATSRGVGREQPQHF.

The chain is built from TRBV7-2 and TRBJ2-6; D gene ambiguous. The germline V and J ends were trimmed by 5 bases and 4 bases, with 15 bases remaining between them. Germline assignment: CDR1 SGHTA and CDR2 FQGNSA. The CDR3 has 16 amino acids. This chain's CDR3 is CASSLNLGSGANVLTF. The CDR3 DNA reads TGTGCCAGCAGCCTTAACCTGGGTTCGGGGGCCAACGTCCTGACTTTC.

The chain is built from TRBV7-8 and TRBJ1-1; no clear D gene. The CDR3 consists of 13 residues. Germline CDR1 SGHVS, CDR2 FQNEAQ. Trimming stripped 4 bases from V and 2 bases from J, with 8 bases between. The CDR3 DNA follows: TGTGCCAGCAGCTACTCAGATAACACTGAAGCTTTCTTT. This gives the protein CASSYSDNTEAFF.

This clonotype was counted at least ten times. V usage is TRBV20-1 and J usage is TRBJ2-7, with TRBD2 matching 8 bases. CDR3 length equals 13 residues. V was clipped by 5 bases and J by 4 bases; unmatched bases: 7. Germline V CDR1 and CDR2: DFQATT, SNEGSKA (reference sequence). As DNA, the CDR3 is TGCAGTGCTTGGACTAGCCAATCTTACGAGCAGTACTTC. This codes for CSAWTSQSYEQYF.

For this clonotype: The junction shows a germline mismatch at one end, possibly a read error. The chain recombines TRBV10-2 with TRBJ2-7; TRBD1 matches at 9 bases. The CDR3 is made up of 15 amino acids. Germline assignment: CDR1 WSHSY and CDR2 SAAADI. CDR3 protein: CASSEAGTGWGEQYF. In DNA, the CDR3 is TGTGCCAGCAGTGAGGCCGGGACAGGGTGGGGGGAGCAGTACTTC.

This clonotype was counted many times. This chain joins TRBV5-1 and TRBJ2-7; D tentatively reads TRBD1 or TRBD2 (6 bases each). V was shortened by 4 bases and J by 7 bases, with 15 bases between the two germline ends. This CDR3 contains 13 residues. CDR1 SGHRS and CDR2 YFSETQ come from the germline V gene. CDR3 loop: CASSTAIGGEQYF. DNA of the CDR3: TGCGCCAGCAGCACTGCTATAGGGGGGGAGCAGTACTTC.

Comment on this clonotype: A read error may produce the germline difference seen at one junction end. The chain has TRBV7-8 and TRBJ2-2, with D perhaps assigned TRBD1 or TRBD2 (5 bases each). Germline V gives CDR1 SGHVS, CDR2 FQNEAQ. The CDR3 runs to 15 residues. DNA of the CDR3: TGTACCAGCAGCTTAGATCCGGGACGGACCGGGGAGCTGTTTTTT. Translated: CTSSLDPGRTGELFF. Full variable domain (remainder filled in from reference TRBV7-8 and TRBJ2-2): GAGVSQSPRYKVAKRGQDVALRCDPISGHVSLFWYQQALGQGPEFLTYFQNEAQLDKSGLPSDRFFAERPEGSVSTLKIQRTQQEDSAVYLCTSSLDPGRTGELFFGEGSRLTVL.

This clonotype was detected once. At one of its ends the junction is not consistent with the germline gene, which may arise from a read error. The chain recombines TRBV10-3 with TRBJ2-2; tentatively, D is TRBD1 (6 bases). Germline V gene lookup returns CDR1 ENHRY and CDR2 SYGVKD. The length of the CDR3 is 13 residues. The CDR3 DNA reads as TGTGCCAGCAGAATACAGGGAGCCGGGGAGCTATTTTTT. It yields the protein CASRIQGAGELFF.

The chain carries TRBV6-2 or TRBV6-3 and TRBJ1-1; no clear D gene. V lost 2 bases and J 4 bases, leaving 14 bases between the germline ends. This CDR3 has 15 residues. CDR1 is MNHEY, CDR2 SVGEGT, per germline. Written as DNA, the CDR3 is TGTGCCAGCAGTTACGCGAGACGGTGGACCACTGAAGCTTTCTTT. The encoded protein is CASSYARRWTTEAFF.

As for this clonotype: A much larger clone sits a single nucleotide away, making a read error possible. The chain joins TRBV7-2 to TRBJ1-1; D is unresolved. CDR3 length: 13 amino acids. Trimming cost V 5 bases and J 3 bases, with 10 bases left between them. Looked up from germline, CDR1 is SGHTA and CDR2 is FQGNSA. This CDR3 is CASSLEGHTEAFF. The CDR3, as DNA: TGTGCCAGCAGCCTCGAGGGCCACACTGAAGCTTTCTTT. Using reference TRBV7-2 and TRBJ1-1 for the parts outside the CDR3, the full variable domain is GAGVSQSPSNKVTEKGKDVELRCDPISGHTALYWYRQSLGQGLEFLIYFQGNSAPDKSGLPSDRFSAERTGGSVSTLTIQRTQQEDSAVYLCASSLEGHTEAFFGQGTRLTVV.

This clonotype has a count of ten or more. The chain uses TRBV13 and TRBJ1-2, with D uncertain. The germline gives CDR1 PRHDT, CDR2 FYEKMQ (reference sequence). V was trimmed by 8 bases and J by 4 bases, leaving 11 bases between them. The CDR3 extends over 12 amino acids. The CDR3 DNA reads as TGTGCCAGCGAGGACGCCGGCTATGGCTACACCTTC. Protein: CASEDAGYGYTF.

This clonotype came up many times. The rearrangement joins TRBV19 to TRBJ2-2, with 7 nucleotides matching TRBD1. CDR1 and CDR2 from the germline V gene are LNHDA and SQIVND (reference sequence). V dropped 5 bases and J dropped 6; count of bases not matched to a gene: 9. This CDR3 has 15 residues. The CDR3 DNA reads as TGTGCCAGTAGTCCAGCCAGGGGGTTGGCCGGGGAGCTGTTTTTT. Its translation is CASSPARGLAGELFF.